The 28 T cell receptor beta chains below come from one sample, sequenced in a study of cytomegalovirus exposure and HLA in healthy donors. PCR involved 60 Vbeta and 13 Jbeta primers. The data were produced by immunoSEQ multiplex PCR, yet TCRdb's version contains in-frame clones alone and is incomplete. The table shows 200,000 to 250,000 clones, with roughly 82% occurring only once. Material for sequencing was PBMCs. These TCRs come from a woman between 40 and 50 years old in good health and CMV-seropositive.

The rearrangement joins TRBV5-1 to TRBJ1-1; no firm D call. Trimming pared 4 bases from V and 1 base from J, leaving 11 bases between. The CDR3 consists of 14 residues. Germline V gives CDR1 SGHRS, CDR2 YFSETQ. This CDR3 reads CASSPTGGNTEAFF. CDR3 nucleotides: TGCGCCAGCAGCCCCACGGGAGGGAACACTGAAGCTTTCTTT.

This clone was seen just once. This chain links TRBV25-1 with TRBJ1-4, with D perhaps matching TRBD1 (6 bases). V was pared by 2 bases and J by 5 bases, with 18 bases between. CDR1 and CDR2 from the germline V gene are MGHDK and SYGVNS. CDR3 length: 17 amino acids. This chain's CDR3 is CASSEPRGRATNEKLFF. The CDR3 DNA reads TGTGCCAGCAGTGAACCCAGGGGTCGCGCTACGAATGAAAAACTGTTTTTT.

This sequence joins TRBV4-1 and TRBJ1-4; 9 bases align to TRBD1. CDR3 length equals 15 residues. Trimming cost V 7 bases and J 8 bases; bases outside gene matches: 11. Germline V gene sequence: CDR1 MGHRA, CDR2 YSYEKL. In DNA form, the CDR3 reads TGCGCCAGCACCTTAACAGGGGGCAAAGGGGAAAAACTGTTTTTT. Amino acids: CASTLTGGKGEKLFF.

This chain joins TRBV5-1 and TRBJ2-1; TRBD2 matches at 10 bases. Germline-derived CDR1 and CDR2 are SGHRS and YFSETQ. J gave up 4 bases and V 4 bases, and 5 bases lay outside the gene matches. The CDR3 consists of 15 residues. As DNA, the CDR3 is TGCGCCAGCAGCGAGCGGGAGGGGGCGTACAATGAGCAGTTCTTC. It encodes CASSEREGAYNEQFF.

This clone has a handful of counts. CDR3 protein: CASSLEGQRDEKLFF. CDR3 nucleotide sequence: TGTGCCAGCAGCTTAGAGGGACAGAGAGATGAAAAACTGTTTTTT. V is TRBV11-2 and J is TRBJ1-4; TRBD1 matches at 7 bases. V gave up 0 bases and J gave up 6 bases; unmatched junction bases: 4. The CDR3 length is 15 residues. In germline, CDR1 is SGHAT, CDR2 FQNNGV.

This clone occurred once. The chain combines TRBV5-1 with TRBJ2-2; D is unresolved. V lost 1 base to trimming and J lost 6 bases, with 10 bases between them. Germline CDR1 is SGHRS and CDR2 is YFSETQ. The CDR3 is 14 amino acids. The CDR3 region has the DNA TGCGCCAGCAGCTTGAAAGTATCGGCCGGGGAGCTGTTTTTT. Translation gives CASSLKVSAGELFF.

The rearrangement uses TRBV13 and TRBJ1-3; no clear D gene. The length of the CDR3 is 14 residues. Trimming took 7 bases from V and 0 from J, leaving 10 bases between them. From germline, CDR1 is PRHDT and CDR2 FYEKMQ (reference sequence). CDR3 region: CASKEVGSGNTIYF. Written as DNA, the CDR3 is TGTGCCAGCAAGGAGGTCGGCTCTGGAAACACCATATATTTT.

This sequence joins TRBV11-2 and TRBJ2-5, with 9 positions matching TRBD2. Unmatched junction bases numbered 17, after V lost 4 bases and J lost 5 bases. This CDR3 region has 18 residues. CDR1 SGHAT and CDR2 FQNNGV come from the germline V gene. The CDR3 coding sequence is TGTGCCAGCAGCTCCCGAACCTCTAGCGGGATGACCTTCGAGACCCAGTACTTC. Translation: CASSSRTSSGMTFETQYF.

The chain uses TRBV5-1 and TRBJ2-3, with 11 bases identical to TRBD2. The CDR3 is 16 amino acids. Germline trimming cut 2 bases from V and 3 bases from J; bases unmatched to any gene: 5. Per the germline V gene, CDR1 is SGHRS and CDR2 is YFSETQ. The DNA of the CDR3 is TGCGCCAGCAGCTTTAGCGGGGGGGCCGGGACAGATACGCAGTATTTT. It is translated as CASSFSGGAGTDTQYF. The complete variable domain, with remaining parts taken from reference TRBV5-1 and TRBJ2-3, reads KAGVTQTPRYLIKTRGQQVTLSCSPISGHRSVSWYQQTPGQGLQFLFEYFSETQRNKGNFPGRFSGRQFSNSRSEMNVSTLELGDSALYLCASSFSGGAGTDTQYFGPGTRLTVL.

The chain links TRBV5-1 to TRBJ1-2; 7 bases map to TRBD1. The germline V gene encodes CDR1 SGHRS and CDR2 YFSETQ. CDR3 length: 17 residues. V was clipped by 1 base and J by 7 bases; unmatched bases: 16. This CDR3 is CASSLLRSGQEGIGYTF. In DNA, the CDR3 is TGCGCCAGCAGCTTGTTGCGATCCGGACAGGAAGGTATTGGCTACACCTTC.

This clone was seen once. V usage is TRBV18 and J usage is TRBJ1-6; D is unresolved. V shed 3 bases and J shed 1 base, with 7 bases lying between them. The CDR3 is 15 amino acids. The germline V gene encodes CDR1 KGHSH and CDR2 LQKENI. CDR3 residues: CASSPGRSYNSPLHF. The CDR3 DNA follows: TGTGCCAGCTCACCGGGCAGATCCTATAATTCACCCCTCCACTTT. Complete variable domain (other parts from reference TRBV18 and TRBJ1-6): NAGVMQNPRHLVRRRGQEARLRCSPMKGHSHVYWYRQLPEEGLKFMVYLQKENIIDESGMPKERFSAEFPKEGPSILRIQQVVRGDSAAYFCASSPGRSYNSPLHFGNGTRLTVT.

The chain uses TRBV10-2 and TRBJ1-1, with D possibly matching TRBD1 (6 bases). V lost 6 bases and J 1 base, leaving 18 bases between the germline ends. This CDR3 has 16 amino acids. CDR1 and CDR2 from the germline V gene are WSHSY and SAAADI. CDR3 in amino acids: CASSTTGNGWNTEAFF. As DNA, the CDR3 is TGCGCCAGCAGCACTACAGGGAACGGTTGGAACACTGAAGCTTTCTTT.

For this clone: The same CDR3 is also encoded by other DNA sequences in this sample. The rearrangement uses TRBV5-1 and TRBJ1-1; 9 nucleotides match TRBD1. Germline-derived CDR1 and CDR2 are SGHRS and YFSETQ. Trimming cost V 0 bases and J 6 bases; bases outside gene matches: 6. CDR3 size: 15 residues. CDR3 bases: TGCGCCAGCAGCTTGGCCGGGACAGGGAGAGCTGAAGCTTTCTTT. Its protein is CASSLAGTGRAEAFF.

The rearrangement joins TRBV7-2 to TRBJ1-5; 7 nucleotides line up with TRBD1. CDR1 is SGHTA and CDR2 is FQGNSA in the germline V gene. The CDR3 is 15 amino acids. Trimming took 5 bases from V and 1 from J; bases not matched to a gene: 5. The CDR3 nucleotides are TGTGCCAGCAGCGTACAGGGGAGGAGCAATCAGCCCCAGCATTTT. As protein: CASSVQGRSNQPQHF.

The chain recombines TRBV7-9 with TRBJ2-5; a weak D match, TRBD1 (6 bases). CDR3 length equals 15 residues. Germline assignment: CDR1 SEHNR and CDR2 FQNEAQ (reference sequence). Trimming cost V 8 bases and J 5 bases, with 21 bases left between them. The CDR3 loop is CASGVWGSQGETQYF. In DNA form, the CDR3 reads TGTGCCAGCGGGGTGTGGGGATCCCAGGGGGAGACCCAGTACTTC. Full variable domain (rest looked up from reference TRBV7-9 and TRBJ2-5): DTGVSQNPRHKITKRGQNVTFRCDPISEHNRLYWYRQTLGQGPEFLTYFQNEAQLEKSRLLSDRFSAERPKGSFSTLEIQRTEQGDSAMYLCASGVWGSQGETQYFGPGTRLLVL.

The CDR3 region is CASSQFRVMNTEAFF. DNA of the CDR3: TGCGCCAGCAGCCAATTTAGAGTAATGAACACTGAAGCTTTCTTT. This chain connects TRBV4-1 to TRBJ1-1; no reliable D call. The CDR3 length is 15 residues. Germline CDR1 is MGHRA and CDR2 is YSYEKL. V gave up 2 bases and J gave up 0 bases, with 10 bases separating them.

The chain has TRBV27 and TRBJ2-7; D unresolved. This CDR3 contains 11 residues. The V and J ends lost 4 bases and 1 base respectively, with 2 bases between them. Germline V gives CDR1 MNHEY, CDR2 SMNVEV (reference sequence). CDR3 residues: CASSSSYEQYF. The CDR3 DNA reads TGTGCCAGCAGTTCGTCCTACGAGCAGTACTTC.

The CDR3 nucleotides are TGTGCCAGCAGCCCCTGGGAAAAGCGGTACAATGAGCAGTTCTTC. Translating gives CASSPWEKRYNEQFF. This rearrangement joins TRBV7-2 to TRBJ2-1, with a weak D call TRBD2 (5 bases). Germline CDR1 SGHTA, CDR2 FQGNSA. With 5 bases removed from V and 4 bases from J, the gap between germline ends came to 15 bases. The length of the CDR3 is 15 residues.

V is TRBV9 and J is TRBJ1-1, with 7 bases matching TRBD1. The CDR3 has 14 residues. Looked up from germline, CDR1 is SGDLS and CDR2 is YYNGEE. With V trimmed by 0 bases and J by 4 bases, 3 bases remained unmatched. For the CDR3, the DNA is TGTGCCAGCAGCGTAGTCGACAGGGTCACTGAAGCTTTCTTT. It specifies CASSVVDRVTEAFF.

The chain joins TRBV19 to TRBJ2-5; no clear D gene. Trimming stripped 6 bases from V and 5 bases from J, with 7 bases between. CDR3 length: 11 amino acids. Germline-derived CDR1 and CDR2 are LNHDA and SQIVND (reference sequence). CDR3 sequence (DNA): TGTGCCAGTAGCTTTTTGGAGACCCAGTACTTC. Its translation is CASSFLETQYF. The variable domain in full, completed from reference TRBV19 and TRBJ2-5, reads DGGITQSPKYLFRKEGQNVTLSCEQNLNHDAMYWYRQDPGQGLRLIYYSQIVNDFQKGDIAEGYSVSREKKESFPLTVTSAQKNPTAFYLCASSFLETQYFGPGTRLLVL.

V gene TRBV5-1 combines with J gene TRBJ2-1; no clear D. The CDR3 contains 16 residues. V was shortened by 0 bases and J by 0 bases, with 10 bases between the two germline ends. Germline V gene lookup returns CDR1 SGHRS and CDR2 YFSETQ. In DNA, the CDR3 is TGCGCCAGCAGCTTGGTAGTCCGAAGCTCCTACAATGAGCAGTTCTTC. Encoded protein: CASSLVVRSSYNEQFF.

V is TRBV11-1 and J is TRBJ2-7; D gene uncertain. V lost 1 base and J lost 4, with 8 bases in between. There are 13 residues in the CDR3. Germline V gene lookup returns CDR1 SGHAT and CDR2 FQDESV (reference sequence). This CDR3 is CASSLELLYEQYF. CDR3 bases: TGTGCCAGCAGCTTAGAACTTCTTTACGAGCAGTACTTC.

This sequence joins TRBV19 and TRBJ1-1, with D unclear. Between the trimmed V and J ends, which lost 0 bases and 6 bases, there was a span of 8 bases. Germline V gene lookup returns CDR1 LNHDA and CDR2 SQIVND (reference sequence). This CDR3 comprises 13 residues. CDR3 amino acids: CASSIEGEAEAFF. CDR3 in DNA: TGTGCCAGTAGTATAGAGGGAGAGGCTGAAGCTTTCTTT.

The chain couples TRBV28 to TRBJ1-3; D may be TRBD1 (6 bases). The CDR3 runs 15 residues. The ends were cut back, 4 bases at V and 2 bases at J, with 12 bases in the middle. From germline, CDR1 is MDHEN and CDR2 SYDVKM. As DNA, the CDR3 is TGTGCCAGCAGTTCCCAGGGGTTACCTGGAAACACCATATATTTT. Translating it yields CASSSQGLPGNTIYF.

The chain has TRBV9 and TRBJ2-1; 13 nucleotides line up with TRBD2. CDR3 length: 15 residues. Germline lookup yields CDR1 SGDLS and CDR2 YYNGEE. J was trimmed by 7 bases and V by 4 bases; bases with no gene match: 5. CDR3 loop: CASSYGLAGANEQFF. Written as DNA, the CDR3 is TGTGCCAGCAGCTATGGACTAGCGGGGGCGAATGAGCAGTTCTTC.

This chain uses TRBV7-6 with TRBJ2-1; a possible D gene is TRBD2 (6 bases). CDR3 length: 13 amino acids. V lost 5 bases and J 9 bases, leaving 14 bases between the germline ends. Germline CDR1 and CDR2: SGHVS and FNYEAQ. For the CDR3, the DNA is TGTGCCAGCAGCCCGACGACTAGACCTGAGCAGTTCTTC. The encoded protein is CASSPTTRPEQFF.

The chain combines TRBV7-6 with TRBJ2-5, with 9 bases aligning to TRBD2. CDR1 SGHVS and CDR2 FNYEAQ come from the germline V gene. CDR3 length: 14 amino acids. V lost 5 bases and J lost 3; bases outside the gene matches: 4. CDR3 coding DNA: TGTGCCAGCAGCCTAGGACTAGCGAAAGAGACCCAGTACTTC. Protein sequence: CASSLGLAKETQYF.

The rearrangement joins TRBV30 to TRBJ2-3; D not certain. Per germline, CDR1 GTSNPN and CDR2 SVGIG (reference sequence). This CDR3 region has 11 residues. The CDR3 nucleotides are TGTACCTTGAATACTGGAGATACGCAGTATTTT. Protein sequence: CTLNTGDTQYF.